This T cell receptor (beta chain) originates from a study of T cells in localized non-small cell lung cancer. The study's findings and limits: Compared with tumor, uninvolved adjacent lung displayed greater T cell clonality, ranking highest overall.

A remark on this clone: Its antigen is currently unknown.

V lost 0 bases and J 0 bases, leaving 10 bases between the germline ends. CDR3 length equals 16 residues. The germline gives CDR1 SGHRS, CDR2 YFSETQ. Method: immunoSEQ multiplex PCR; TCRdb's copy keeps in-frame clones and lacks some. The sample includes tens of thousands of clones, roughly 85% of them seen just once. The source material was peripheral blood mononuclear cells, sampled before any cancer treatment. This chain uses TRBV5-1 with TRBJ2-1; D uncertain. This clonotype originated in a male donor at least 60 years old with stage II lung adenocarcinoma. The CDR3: CASSLEAARSYNEQFF. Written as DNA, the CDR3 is TGCGCCAGCAGCTTGGAGGCGGCTCGCTCCTACAATGAGCAGTTCTTC.